This is a list of T cell receptor beta chains from one sample in a study of blood T cell repertoires in COVID-19. The protocol was immunoSEQ multiplex PCR, while the TCRdb copy is restricted to in-frame clones and leaves out a portion. The table shows 350,000 to 500,000 clones, with 70% to 90% occurring only once. The sequenced sample consisted of PBMCs or T cells enriched from blood (not recorded which). The receptors were sampled from a woman in her late teens or twenties who had been exposed to COVID-19. Both conserved end residues are part of each CDR3. The D gene is left open where the match is weak. Expanded clones get a size class; other rows say once, few or many, or leave the size out.

size	D	V	J	CDR3	DNA
-	TRBD1	TRBV6-6	TRBJ1-5	CASSTGTGWNQPQHF	TGTGCCAGCAGTACCGGGACAGGGTGGAATCAGCCCCAGCATTTT
-	TRBD1	TRBV6-1	TRBJ2-7	CASSEAGTASYEQYF	TGTGCCAGCAGTGAAGCAGGGACAGCGAGCTACGAGCAGTACTTC
-	-	TRBV2	TRBJ2-2	CASSALLGNTGELFF	TGTGCCAGCAGCGCCCTTCTAGGGAACACCGGGGAGCTGTTTTTT
-	-	TRBV6-1	TRBJ1-2	CASSESQDYGYTF	TGTGCCAGCAGTGAAAGTCAGGACTATGGCTACACCTTC
-	TRBD2	TRBV5-1	TRBJ2-3	CASRFSGIADTQYF	TGCGCCAGCAGGTTTAGCGGGATCGCAGATACGCAGTATTTT
once	-	TRBV5-1	TRBJ2-7	CASSFHLTGDYEQYF	TGCGCCAGCAGCTTCCATTTGACGGGGGACTACGAGCAGTACTTC
-	TRBD1	TRBV5-6	TRBJ2-1	CASSLLRQGDNEQFF	TGTGCCAGCAGCTTGTTGCGACAGGGGGACAATGAGCAGTTCTTC
-	-	TRBV18	TRBJ1-4	CASSPAPGEKLFF	TGTGCCAGCTCACCAGCCCCCGGTGAAAAACTGTTTTTT
-	TRBD2	TRBV28	TRBJ2-7	CASSLSGTTYEQYF	TGTGCCAGCAGTTTAAGTGGGACTACGTACGAGCAGTACTTC
-	TRBD2	TRBV10-1	TRBJ2-5	CATKSGRASVTQYF	TGCGCCACCAAAAGCGGGAGGGCATCGGTGACCCAGTACTTC
-	-	TRBV10-2	TRBJ1-1	CASSGTDSGGTEAFF	TGCGCCAGCAGTGGAACAGACTCGGGGGGCACTGAAGCTTTCTTT
-	-	TRBV19	TRBJ1-1	CASSRRTLAEAFF	TGTGCCAGTAGTAGACGGACATTAGCTGAAGCTTTCTTT
-	-	TRBV30	TRBJ1-2	CAWSQRDGYTF	TGTGCCTGGAGCCAGAGGGATGGCTACACCTTC
-	TRBD2	TRBV4-1	TRBJ2-1	CASSPSGRSEQFF	TGCGCCAGCAGCCCTAGCGGGAGGAGTGAGCAGTTCTTC
-	TRBD1	TRBV5-5	TRBJ1-5	CASSLVGGGQPQHF	TGTGCCAGCAGCTTGGTAGGGGGCGGTCAGCCCCAGCATTTT
-	-	TRBV7-9	TRBJ1-4	CASSLAHRGTNEKLFF	TGTGCCAGCAGCTTAGCGCATAGGGGAACTAATGAAAAACTGTTTTTT
-	-	TRBV5-1	TRBJ1-4	CASTQGRGTNEKLFF	TGCGCCAGCACCCAGGGACGGGGGACTAATGAAAAACTGTTTTTT
-	-	TRBV18	TRBJ2-3	CASSLQGSSTDTQYF	TGTGCCAGCTCCTTACAGGGATCTAGCACAGATACGCAGTATTTT
-	-	TRBV6-5	TRBJ2-7	CASLARDHPYEQYF	TGTGCCAGCCTGGCGAGGGATCATCCCTACGAGCAGTACTTC
-	-	TRBV12-3/TRBV12-4	TRBJ2-1	CASSLRQNNEQFF	TGTGCCAGCAGTTTACGACAGAACAATGAGCAGTTCTTC
-	-	TRBV10-3	TRBJ1-1	CAISARTPQGNEAFF	TGTGCCATCAGTGCCCGGACACCCCAAGGTAATGAAGCTTTCTTT
-	-	TRBV7-9	TRBJ1-6	CASSRRGIDNSPLHF	TGTGCCAGCAGCCGACGAGGGATCGATAATTCACCCCTCCACTTT
-	TRBD1	TRBV7-9	TRBJ1-3	CASRLQGDTIYF	TGTGCCAGCAGATTACAGGGGGACACCATATATTTT
once	-	TRBV29-1	TRBJ2-7	CSVVLVHRVYEQYF	TGCAGCGTTGTTTTAGTGCACAGGGTATACGAGCAGTACTTC
-	-	TRBV6-5	TRBJ2-7	CASSTGTLYEQYF	TGTGCCAGCAGCACAGGGACGCTCTACGAGCAGTACTTC
few	TRBD2	TRBV4-1	TRBJ2-1	CASNPGPAGGNEQFF	TGCGCCAGCAACCCGGGGCCAGCGGGGGGCAATGAGCAGTTCTTC
-	-	TRBV30	TRBJ1-2	CAWSPGNWYGYTF	TGTGCCTGGTCGCCAGGGAATTGGTATGGCTACACCTTC
-	-	TRBV7-9	TRBJ2-7	CASSPPSLNEQYF	TGTGCCAGCAGCCCCCCCAGTCTTAACGAGCAGTACTTC
-	TRBD2	TRBV20-1	TRBJ2-7	CSASSSGSHEQYF	TGCAGTGCTAGTAGTAGCGGGAGCCACGAGCAGTACTTC
few	-	TRBV2	TRBJ1-4	CASRLRRFNEKLFF	TGTGCCAGCAGGTTGCGTCGGTTTAATGAAAAACTGTTTTTT
-	-	TRBV23-1	TRBJ1-4	CASSYSDGVGNEKLFF	TGCGCCAGCAGTTACTCCGACGGGGTAGGTAATGAAAAACTGTTTTTT
-	-	TRBV13	TRBJ2-3	CASSPEGTDTQYF	TGTGCCAGCAGCCCGGAGGGGACAGATACGCAGTATTTT
-	TRBD2	TRBV4-1	TRBJ2-1	CASSPDPSGSAHEQFF	TGCGCCAGCAGCCCAGACCCTAGCGGGAGTGCCCATGAGCAGTTCTTC
-	TRBD1	TRBV7-9	TRBJ1-1	CASSLEGTGFEAFF	TGTGCCAGCAGCTTAGAGGGGACAGGGTTTGAAGCTTTCTTT
-	-	TRBV18	TRBJ1-1	CASSPSERVMNTEAFF	TGTGCCAGCTCACCATCTGAGCGGGTAATGAACACTGAAGCTTTCTTT
-	-	TRBV9	TRBJ2-2	CASSVWENGELFF	TGTGCCAGCAGCGTATGGGAGAACGGGGAGCTGTTTTTT
-	-	TRBV6-2/TRBV6-3	TRBJ2-7	CASSREGEVYEQYF	TGTGCCAGCAGTCGAGAGGGGGAAGTCTACGAGCAGTACTTC
-	TRBD2	TRBV29-1	TRBJ2-1	CSVDGLAGVRYNEQFF	TGCAGCGTGGACGGACTAGCGGGAGTACGGTACAATGAGCAGTTCTTC
-	TRBD1	TRBV28	TRBJ1-5	CASSWTGATNQPQHF	TGTGCCAGCAGTTGGACAGGGGCGACCAATCAGCCCCAGCATTTT
-	-	TRBV4-3	TRBJ2-3	CASSRDTISRSTDTQYF	TGCGCCAGCAGCAGGGACACTATCTCCAGAAGCACAGATACGCAGTATTTT
-	-	TRBV5-5	TRBJ2-1	CASSLSGTYNEQFF	TGTGCCAGCAGCTTGTCAGGGACCTACAATGAGCAGTTCTTC
-	-	TRBV30	TRBJ1-6	CAWGGSGYNSPLHF	TGTGCCTGGGGGGGTAGCGGATATAATTCACCCCTCCACTTT
-	TRBD1	TRBV18	TRBJ1-2	CASSPTGANYGYTF	TGTGCCAGCTCACCAACAGGGGCGAACTATGGCTACACCTTC
-	-	TRBV28	TRBJ1-3	CASSLLSSGNTIYF	TGTGCCAGCAGTTTACTGAGCTCTGGAAACACCATATATTTT
once	TRBD1	TRBV27	TRBJ2-4	CASRVTGDTDLAKNIQYF	TGTGCCAGCAGGGTGACAGGGGACACCGACTTAGCCAAAAACATTCAGTACTTC
once	-	TRBV7-2	TRBJ1-3	CASSLVQGAGNTIYF	TGTGCCAGCAGCTTAGTCCAGGGTGCTGGAAACACCATATATTTT
-	-	TRBV5-5	TRBJ2-7	CASSWTALYEQYF	TGTGCCAGCAGCTGGACAGCCCTCTACGAGCAGTACTTC
-	-	TRBV4-1	TRBJ2-3	CASSQESRRYTDTQYF	TGCGCCAGCAGCCAAGAGTCGAGGCGGTACACAGATACGCAGTATTTT
-	-	TRBV29-1	TRBJ2-6	CSVDAPGRVGGSGANVLTF	TGCAGCGTTGACGCCCCGGGCAGGGTAGGGGGCTCTGGGGCCAACGTCCTGACTTTC
-	-	TRBV19	TRBJ1-5	CATEAGSNQPQHF	TGTGCCACCGAAGCAGGTAGCAATCAGCCCCAGCATTTT